Sequencing of this TCR beta chain was carried out in a study of CD8 T cells in ankylosing spondylitis. Generation of TCR beta libraries employed quantitative 5'-RACE incorporating molecular barcodes. TCRdb reprocessed the 5' RACE reads via MiXCR and lists one record per CDR3 protein. The sample holds 200,000 or so distinct CDR3 sequences, about 18% seen once. Ten or more counts support this clonotype. Its cognate antigen is unknown. Regarding the study as a whole: As reported, disease-linked clones showed significant enrichment in matched ankylosing spondylitis synovial fluid.

The sample was blood, either unsorted or a sorted T cell fraction (not recorded which). This sequence originates from a male donor aged 10-29 years with ankylosing spondylitis or in good health (not recorded which).

CDR3 nucleotides: TGCAGCGTCACCGGGACAGGGACCACTGAAGCTTTCTTT. Its translation is CSVTGTGTTEAFF. The chain has TRBV29-1 and TRBJ1-1; 9 bases map to TRBD1. The ends lost 6 bases at V and 4 bases at J; junction bases unmatched: 6. Germline V gene data show CDR1 as SQVTM and CDR2 as ANQGSEA. CDR3 length equals 13 residues.